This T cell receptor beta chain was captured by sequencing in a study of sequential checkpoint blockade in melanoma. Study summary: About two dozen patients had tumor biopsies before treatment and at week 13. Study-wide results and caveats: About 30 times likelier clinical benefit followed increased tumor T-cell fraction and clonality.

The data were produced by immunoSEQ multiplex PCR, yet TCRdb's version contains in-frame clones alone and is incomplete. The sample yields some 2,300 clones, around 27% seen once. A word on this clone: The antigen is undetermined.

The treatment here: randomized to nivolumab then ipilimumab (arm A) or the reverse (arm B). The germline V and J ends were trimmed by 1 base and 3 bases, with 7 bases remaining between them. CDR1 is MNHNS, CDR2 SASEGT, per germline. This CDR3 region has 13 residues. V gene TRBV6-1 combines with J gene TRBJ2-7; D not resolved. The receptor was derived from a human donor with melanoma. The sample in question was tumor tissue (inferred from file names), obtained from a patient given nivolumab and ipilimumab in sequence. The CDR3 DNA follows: TGTGCCAGCAGTGAAGGACGGTACTACGAGCAGTACGTC. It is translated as CASSEGRYYEQYV.